The 23 T cell receptor beta chains below all came from one sample that was sequenced in a study of cytomegalovirus exposure and HLA in healthy donors. Both 60 Vbeta primers and 13 Jbeta primers went into the PCR. Some clones are missing from TCRdb's copy, which holds only in-frame ones; the method was immunoSEQ multiplex PCR. The sample lists roughly 80,000 clones; approximately 60% were seen once. The sample consisted of PBMCs. Receptor source: a male donor in good health and CMV-seropositive.

The chain has TRBV28 and TRBJ2-3; 7 nucleotides line up with TRBD2. Looked up from germline, CDR1 is MDHEN and CDR2 is SYDVKM. The V segment lost 5 bases and the J segment 4 bases; nucleotides outside the gene matches: 9. This CDR3 is 15 amino acids long. CDR3 nucleotide sequence: TGTGCCAGCAGTCCTAGCGGAGGAGTGGCAGATACGCAGTATTTT. The encoded protein is CASSPSGGVADTQYF.

This chain links TRBV7-9 with TRBJ2-7; D possibly corresponds to TRBD2 (5 bases). Trimming took off 2 bases at V and 2 bases at J, with 13 bases between the two ends. The CDR3 is 15 residues long. Germline-derived CDR1 and CDR2 are SEHNR and FQNEAQ (reference sequence). The CDR3 region has the DNA TGTGCCAGCAGCTTAAGACTGGACGGGACCTACGAGCAGTACTTC. Protein: CASSLRLDGTYEQYF.

This clone counts as medium-sized. The rearrangement links TRBV19 to TRBJ1-5; D ambiguous. CDR3 length: 12 residues. The germline V and J ends were trimmed by 2 bases and 6 bases, with 5 bases remaining between them. The germline gives CDR1 LNHDA, CDR2 SQIVND (reference sequence). The CDR3 sequence: CASSINSQPQHF. DNA for the CDR3: TGTGCCAGTAGTATAAATAGTCAGCCCCAGCATTTT.

J is TRBJ1-1 and V is TRBV7-6, with D perhaps TRBD1 (5 bases). The CDR3 runs to 13 residues. The ends were cut back, 4 bases at V and 3 bases at J, with 9 bases in the middle. Germline CDR1 and CDR2: SGHVS and FNYEAQ. CDR3: CASSSWGDTEAFF. The CDR3 nucleotides read TGTGCCAGCAGCTCATGGGGGGACACTGAAGCTTTCTTT.

The V and J genes are TRBV18 and TRBJ1-6, with TRBD1 as a possible D gene (6 bases). Germline V gives CDR1 KGHSH, CDR2 LQKENI. The CDR3 length is 13 residues. V lost 6 bases and J 7 bases, leaving 10 bases between the germline ends. The CDR3 DNA follows: TGTGCCAGCTCGACAGGAGACAATTCACCCCTCCACTTT. Amino acids: CASSTGDNSPLHF. The full variable domain, its missing parts supplied by reference TRBV18 and TRBJ1-6, is NAGVMQNPRHLVRRRGQEARLRCSPMKGHSHVYWYRQLPEEGLKFMVYLQKENIIDESGMPKERFSAEFPKEGPSILRIQQVVRGDSAAYFCASSTGDNSPLHFGNGTRLTVT.

The rearrangement joins TRBV10-3 to TRBJ2-7; 7 bases line up with TRBD1. CDR1 and CDR2 from the germline V gene are ENHRY and SYGVKD. The CDR3 contains 15 residues. The V segment lost 5 bases and the J segment 4 bases; nucleotides outside the gene matches: 11. The CDR3 loop is CAISLGVGQTYEQYF. The CDR3 nucleotides read TGTGCCATCAGTTTAGGGGTGGGACAGACTTACGAGCAGTACTTC.

The chain links TRBV7-2 to TRBJ2-5; tentatively, D is TRBD2 (5 bases). The J call is uncertain, as TRBJ2-7 better fits the DNA end. This CDR3 is built from 14 residues. CDR1 is SGHTA, CDR2 FQGNSA, per germline. CDR3 DNA: TGTGCCAGCAGCTCCCGGGGATCACCCTACGAGCAGTACTTC. As protein: CASSSRGSPYEQYF.

This clone was observed a few times. This chain connects TRBV6-6 to TRBJ2-3, with no clear D. The CDR3 runs 13 residues. Trimming shortened V by 7 bases and J by 0 bases, and 8 bases separated the two germline ends. Per germline, CDR1 MNHNY and CDR2 SVGAGI (reference sequence). The CDR3 coding sequence is TGTGCCAGCAAAGAGGCAAGCACAGATACGCAGTATTTT. The encoded protein is CASKEASTDTQYF.

Notes on this clone: One junction end does not reproduce the germline sequence, and a read error may be involved. This chain joins TRBV7-9 and TRBJ1-2; D remains unclear. The CDR3 consists of 11 residues. CDR1 SEHNR and CDR2 FQNEAQ come from the germline V gene (reference sequence). Here the CDR3 DNA reads TGTTCCAGCAGCTTATTCTATGACTACACCTTC. Translated, it gives CSSSLFYDYTF.

The V gene is TRBV20-1, the J gene TRBJ2-7; D might be TRBD2 (7 bases). Germline CDR1 DFQATT, CDR2 SNEGSKA (reference sequence). V lost 6 bases to trimming and J lost 2 bases, with 8 bases between them. The CDR3 sequence is 11 residues long. The DNA for the CDR3 is TGCAGTGCGGGGGGGCCCTACGAGCAGTACTTC. Protein product: CSAGGPYEQYF.

This chain joins TRBV5-1 and TRBJ2-1, with a weak D call TRBD1 (7 bases). Between the trimmed V and J ends, which lost 3 bases and 1 base, there was a span of 17 bases. Germline loops: CDR1 SGHRS, CDR2 YFSETQ. CDR3 size: 17 residues. Written as DNA, the CDR3 is TGCGCCAGCAGCTCCGGAGGGGGGACAGTGTCCTACAATGAGCAGTTCTTC. This codes for CASSSGGGTVSYNEQFF.

This clone has more than one count but fewer than ten. The genes are TRBV20-1 and TRBJ2-1; D not resolved. The CDR3 contains 11 residues. The germline V and J ends were trimmed by 3 bases and 10 bases, with 10 bases remaining between them. Per germline, CDR1 DFQATT and CDR2 SNEGSKA (reference sequence). The CDR3 DNA is TGCAGTGCTAGTGAGGTGGCCGAGCAGTTCTTC. It yields the protein CSASEVAEQFF.

V gene TRBV20-1 combines with J gene TRBJ2-3; a possible D gene is TRBD2 (6 bases). This CDR3 region has 10 residues. Germline lookup yields CDR1 DFQATT and CDR2 SNEGSKA (reference sequence). V was trimmed by 6 bases and J by 9 bases, leaving 10 bases between them. DNA for the CDR3: TGCAGTGCCCCGAGCGGGACGCAGTATTTT. Its translation is CSAPSGTQYF.

This chain connects TRBV9 to TRBJ2-7; 7 bases align to TRBD2. This CDR3 has 17 amino acids. The V and J ends lost 1 base and 0 bases, in that order; junction bases with no gene match: 10. Germline CDR1 and CDR2: SGDLS and YYNGEE. CDR3 coding DNA: TGTGCCAGCAGCGTATGGGGGACCGGGACTACCTCCTACGAGCAGTACTTC. Its translation is CASSVWGTGTTSYEQYF.

This clone was counted only a few times. This chain links TRBV6-5 with TRBJ2-3; 10 bases agree with TRBD2. J gave up 4 bases and V 4 bases, and 2 bases lay outside the gene matches. This CDR3 region has 14 residues. Germline CDR1 is MNHEY and CDR2 is SVGAGI. The CDR3 DNA reads as TGTGCCAGCAGTTCTAGCGGGAGACCAGATACGCAGTATTTT. Translated: CASSSSGRPDTQYF.

This clone has only a few counts. The chain combines TRBV11-2 with TRBJ2-3; D is unresolved. Germline loops: CDR1 SGHAT, CDR2 FQNNGV. This CDR3 contains 15 residues. Between the trimmed V and J ends, which lost 2 bases and 3 bases, there was a span of 12 bases. The CDR3 sequence is CASSLLVPGTDTQYF. DNA of the CDR3: TGTGCCAGCAGCTTACTGGTTCCCGGGACAGATACGCAGTATTTT. Full variable domain (outside the CDR3, taken from reference TRBV11-2 and TRBJ2-3): EAGVAQSPRYKIIEKRQSVAFWCNPISGHATLYWYQQILGQGPKLLIQFQNNGVVDDSQLPKDRFSAERLKGVDSTLKIQPAKLEDSAVYLCASSLLVPGTDTQYFGPGTRLTVL.

This chain uses TRBV7-2 with TRBJ2-7; the match to TRBD1 covers 11 bases. Germline V gives CDR1 SGHTA, CDR2 FQGNSA. The CDR3 is made up of 16 amino acids. V lost 6 bases to trimming and J lost 2 bases; unmatched junction nucleotides: 9. This chain's CDR3 is CASSSLGTGGAYEQYF. The CDR3 bases are TGTGCCAGCAGTTCCCTCGGGACAGGGGGGGCCTACGAGCAGTACTTC.

The CDR3 here is CASSIGGLNTEAFF. The DNA for the CDR3 is TGTGCCAGCTCAATAGGGGGTTTAAACACTGAAGCTTTCTTT. This chain links TRBV28 with TRBJ1-1, with a weak D call TRBD1 (6 bases). The germline CDR1 and CDR2 sequences are MDHEN and SYDVKM. CDR3 length: 14 residues. Trimming stripped 8 bases from V and 2 bases from J, with 15 bases between.

V is TRBV7-9 and J is TRBJ2-5; weak D call: TRBD2 (6 bases). The V end was cut by 5 bases, the J end by 1 base, with 11 bases between. This CDR3 spans 14 amino acids. In germline, CDR1 is SEHNR, CDR2 FQNEAQ (reference sequence). DNA for the CDR3: TGTGCCAGCAGCCCCAGCGGGCTCCAAGAGACCCAGTACTTC. The encoded protein is CASSPSGLQETQYF.

This clone was found a few times. The J gene is TRBJ2-1, the V gene TRBV5-1; no definite D call. This CDR3 is 13 amino acids long. V lost 5 bases to trimming and J lost 0 bases, with 6 bases between them. Per germline, CDR1 SGHRS and CDR2 YFSETQ. CDR3 protein: CASRSSSYNEQFF. CDR3 DNA sequence: TGCGCCAGCAGGTCTAGCTCCTACAATGAGCAGTTCTTC.

This rearrangement joins TRBV6-5 to TRBJ1-1; D possibly corresponds to TRBD1 (6 bases). The germline V and J ends were trimmed by 8 bases and 2 bases, with 15 bases remaining between them. The CDR3 length is 14 residues. From germline, CDR1 is MNHEY and CDR2 SVGAGI. CDR3 sequence: CASPRGGRNTEAFF. Here the CDR3 DNA reads TGTGCCAGCCCCAGGGGAGGGAGAAACACTGAAGCTTTCTTT.

A few counts support this clone. The chain employs TRBV7-8 and TRBJ2-2; TRBD2 matches at 8 bases. Germline CDR1 SGHVS, CDR2 FQNEAQ. The CDR3 consists of 15 residues. Trimming at V came to 5 bases and at J to 4 bases, leaving 6 bases not matched to a gene. The CDR3 loop is CASSRLAGFTGELFF. In DNA form, the CDR3 reads TGTGCCAGCAGCCGTCTAGCGGGCTTCACCGGGGAGCTGTTTTTT.

The chain is built from TRBV7-3 and TRBJ2-2; 15 bases map to TRBD2. This CDR3 has 14 amino acids. CDR1 is SGHTA, CDR2 FQGTGA, per germline. The V and J ends lost 0 bases and 14 bases, in that order; junction bases with no gene match: 1. CDR3 amino acids: CASSLTGLAGGLFF. The CDR3 nucleotides are TGTGCCAGCAGCTTAACGGGACTAGCGGGAGGTCTGTTTTTT.